This TCR beta chain was captured in a study of blood T cell repertoires in COVID-19 (dated by TCRdb to between 2020 and 2021). Some background on the complete study: Samples covering the acute and convalescent phases of COVID-19 were provided by collaborators in the United States, Italy and Spain. Samples were obtained from the ongoing ImmuneRACE study (first 160 participants) and from 1,254 subjects provided by 6 global collaborators. The sample metadata nearly always contained a de-identified subject ID, COVID-19 status, age in years and sex. HLA class I and class II types, where available, came from metadata supplied by the sample provider rather than from assay-based typing. The material from the prospective study consisted of cDNA or gDNA derived from T cells, B-cell-depleted T cells, or PBMCs. The dataset comprised deeply sampled blood TCRbeta repertoires from subjects exposed to, actively infected with, or recovered from COVID-19. The repertoires were released in a freely available public database meant as a resource for research on the immune response to SARS-CoV-2.

Whole blood was collected in K2EDTA tubes by collaborating institutions according to the institutions' own protocols. For TCRbeta analysis, collaborators shipped samples as frozen whole blood, isolated PBMCs, or DNA extracted from either of those sample types. V loses 3 bases of germline sequence and J loses 9 bases, and the interval between the two ends is 16 bases. In the germline V gene, CDR1 corresponds to SGDLS and CDR2 to YYNGEE. Its CDR3 holds 15 amino acids, cysteine through phenylalanine. The kept DNA is CDR3 alone, 45 bases in frame from the first base. Findings and caveats that apply to the study as a whole: How much clinical and demographic metadata was included differed by source and by participant, and the metadata was provided uncurated.

TCRbeta CDR3 regions were amplified from genomic DNA using the immunoSEQ Assay, a bias-controlled multiplex PCR. The authors processed their data as follows. Within the assay, amplification of reference gene primers was used to estimate how many nucleated cells each sample contained. To quantify the absolute abundance of each unique TCRbeta CDR3 rearrangement, sequence reads were collapsed and filtered. For each sample, productive Simpson clonality was calculated by taking the square root of Simpson's diversity index across productive rearrangements. As stored in TCRdb, this immuneACCESS dataset retains in-frame rearrangements with V and J assigned. A fraction of the clones does not appear; measured against another copy, unresolved V genes explain less than half of the discrepancy, and the remainder lacks a known reason. The V and J calls and the clone size are those of that table, but D and trimming were determined from the DNA. The sample table holds more than 85,000 clones, of which more than 75% were seen once. The ten most abundant clones make up 3% to 3.5% of the sample.

About this clone itself: No antigen is known for it. No per-base quality is available; no much larger clone lies one base away.

This clonotype originated in a woman aged 45-65 years with acute or convalescent COVID-19. What was sequenced was peripheral blood. The chain employs TRBV9 and TRBJ1-6; TRBD1 is perhaps the D gene, given 5 matching bases. The sequence in DNA is TGTGCCAGCAGCGGGGGAGGGGCTTTGGGTTCACCCCTCCACTTT. This sequence encodes CASSGGGALGSPLHF.